This TCR beta chain emerged from a study of T cells in Graves' hyperthyroidism and ophthalmopathy. The overall study: Before treatment of any kind, peripheral blood was taken at initial diagnosis.

Amplified regions were TCR beta CDR3 sequences from RNA transcripts. HTBI primers drove first-round RT-PCR of the TCR CDR3. TCRdb called the multiplex PCR reads again in MiXCR, with one record for every CDR3 protein. Of about 420,000 distinct CDR3 sequences in the sample, 15% to 19% were seen once. Findings and caveats of the study: Blood samples included most of the expanded thyroid clonotypes exceeding 0.001. With a median lead of approximately six months before onset, the model predicted ophthalmopathy. Ophthalmopathy and stable hyperthyroidism were separated by a 13 V-J model.

Many counts were recorded for this clonotype. Its cognate antigen is unknown. The V gene lost 5 bases and the J gene lost 1 base, with 12 bases spanning the gap. Germline V lookup: CDR1 SGHRS, CDR2 YFSETQ. This CDR3 spans 14 amino acids. The chain joins TRBV5-1 to TRBJ1-1, with D perhaps TRBD1 (5 bases). This clonotype was sampled from a woman in her late teens or twenties with Graves' hyperthyroidism. Sequences were obtained from blood. This chain's CDR3 is CASRGGPQNTEAFF. In DNA, the CDR3 is TGCGCCAGCAGGGGGGGACCCCAGAACACTGAAGCTTTCTTT.